What follows describes a single T cell receptor (beta chain). The antigen is not known. The CDR3 extends over 16 amino acids. CDR1 and CDR2 from the germline V gene are SNHLY and FYNNEI. V shed 3 bases and J shed 2 bases, with 11 bases lying between them. This sample was included in a study of cytomegalovirus exposure and HLA in healthy donors. The wider study: Prior work identified under 130 million unique TCR beta sequences in around 170 million T cells.

PCR employed 60 Vbeta and 13 Jbeta primers. TCRdb keeps only in-frame clones here, not all; method: immunoSEQ multiplex PCR. The table lists about 130,000 clones, around 77% of them singletons. Findings of the study overall: In a later analysis, TCR association rates varied by HLA locus: DRB1 most, HLA-C fewest. Across donors, most TCRs were seen rarely, yet some public ones were widespread.

The chain employs TRBV2 and TRBJ2-6; D gene ambiguous. The sequencing input was PBMCs. This receptor was identified in a man aged 45 to 65 in good health and CMV-seronegative. The CDR3 bases are TGTGCCAGCAGTGACTTTGATCGGGCTGGGGCCAACGTCCTGACTTTC. This encodes CASSDFDRAGANVLTF.